A single sample is the source of the 2 T cell receptor beta chains below, sequenced in a study of blood T cell repertoires in COVID-19. Generated by immunoSEQ multiplex PCR, the TCRdb table keeps only in-frame clones and is missing some. Here the sample spans a few hundred thousand clones, approximately 90% being singletons. The sequenced material came from PBMCs or T cells enriched from blood (not recorded which). The receptors were gathered from a woman under 30 who had recovered from COVID-19.

This clone was picked up one time. The chain carries TRBV4-2 and TRBJ2-5, with TRBD2 matching 9 bases. Trimming cost V 1 base and J 4 bases; bases outside gene matches: 13. The CDR3 is 18 amino acids. Per germline, CDR1 LGHNA and CDR2 YNFKEQ. CDR3 residues: CASSQGPLAGTWGETQYF. Here the CDR3 DNA reads TGTGCCAGCAGCCAAGGACCCCTAGCGGGAACTTGGGGAGAGACCCAGTACTTC.

This chain uses TRBV7-6 with TRBJ2-1; 15 bases map to TRBD2. Per the germline V gene, CDR1 is SGHVS and CDR2 is FNYEAQ. J lost 7 bases, V lost 3 bases, and 1 base had no gene match. The CDR3 is made up of 15 amino acids. CDR3 loop: CASSFGLAGGNEQFF. CDR3 nucleotides: TGTGCCAGCAGCTTCGGACTAGCGGGGGGGAATGAGCAGTTCTTC.